This paragraph reports one T cell receptor (beta chain). What it binds is not known. These data come from a study of shared clonotypes between healthy human individuals. The wider study: Per donor, three plates held CD4 naive cells, three held CD4 memory, two held CD8 naive and one held CD8 memory. Findings and limits, study-wide: Around 5.4% of naive CD4 clonotypes were common to a few donors.

The CDR3 spans 15 residues. Trimming took 2 bases from V and 5 from J, leaving 16 bases between them. The germline V gene has CDR1 SGHDT and CDR2 YYEEEE. Adult Caucasians living in Nashville, Tennessee made up all of the donors. The protocol was immunoSEQ multiplex PCR, while the TCRdb copy is restricted to in-frame clones and leaves out a portion. The repertoire includes around 1,000,000 clones, approximately 77% of them detected once, and about 0.94% sits in the top ten. The gene calls are TRBV5-6 and TRBJ1-2; D is undetermined. The TCR originated in a man aged 18 to 30 in good health. Some clones in this sample may be carry-over from other donors' samples. The sample comprised memory CD4+ T cells from PBMCs. Subset reported: CD45RA-negative fraction. The CDR3 loop is CASSFIPGGSYGYTF. CDR3 DNA: TGTGCCAGCAGCTTCATTCCAGGCGGAAGTTATGGCTACACCTTC.